These 25 T cell receptor beta chains were sequenced from one sample in a study of blood T cell repertoires in COVID-19. Data came from immunoSEQ multiplex PCR; TCRdb stores just in-frame clones and leaves some out. Of about 120,000 clones listed, roughly 82% were seen once; the top ten hold around 10%. The sequenced sample consisted of peripheral blood. These receptors all stem from a human donor in a cohort sampled during active COVID-19.

The V gene is TRBV3-1 (or the pseudogene TRBV3-2), the J gene TRBJ1-4; 12 bases are a match to TRBD1. J lost 7 bases, V lost 1 base, and 4 bases had no gene match. The CDR3 is 16 residues long. Germline CDR1 and CDR2: LGHDT and YNNKEL (reference sequence). As DNA, the CDR3 is TGTGCCAGCAGCCAAGTCCCGGGACAGGGGGCTGAAAAACTGTTTTTT. This gives the protein CASSQVPGQGAEKLFF.

The rearrangement joins TRBV24-1 to TRBJ2-3; TRBD2 matches at 9 bases. The junction had 2 bases not matched to a gene; V was cut back by 4 bases and J by 1 base. Germline assignment: CDR1 KGHDR and CDR2 SFDVKD. CDR3 length: 15 residues. CDR3 residues: CATSELAGRTDTQYF. As DNA, the CDR3 is TGTGCCACCAGTGAACTAGCGGGCCGCACAGATACGCAGTATTTT.

This chain joins TRBV29-1 and TRBJ2-5, with 11 positions matching TRBD2. This CDR3 spans 17 amino acids. Germline trimming cut 7 bases from V and 7 bases from J; bases unmatched to any gene: 20. Germline V gene sequence: CDR1 SQVTM, CDR2 ANQGSEA. CDR3 in DNA: TGCAGCGGAACCCCAGGGGTGACTAGCGGGGAGGATTGGACCCAGTACTTC. Residues: CSGTPGVTSGEDWTQYF.

The gene calls are TRBV6-6 and TRBJ2-5; D might be TRBD1 (5 bases). CDR1 and CDR2 (germline): MNHNY, SVGAGI (reference sequence). The CDR3 runs to 13 residues. The V and J ends lost 8 bases and 2 bases respectively, with 12 bases between them. The DNA of the CDR3 is TGTGCCAGCGTAGGACACCAGCAAGAGACCCAGTACTTC. It translates to CASVGHQQETQYF.

V usage is TRBV6-6 and J usage is TRBJ2-2; the match to TRBD1 covers 7 bases. V lost 8 bases and J lost 4; bases outside the gene matches: 4. The CDR3 runs to 13 residues. Germline CDR1 MNHNY, CDR2 SVGAGI (reference sequence). CDR3 bases: TGTGCCAGCCGGGACAGTGGCACCGGGGAGCTGTTTTTT. It yields the protein CASRDSGTGELFF.

The chain recombines TRBV21-1 with TRBJ2-2; TRBD2, as called in the table, went unchecked against the DNA. TRBV21-1 is a pseudogene locus. The CDR3 loop spans 15 amino acids. The CDR3 spells CASSRLAGSTGELFF. The DNA of the CDR3 is TGTGCCAGCAGCAGACTAGCGGGAAGCACCGGGGAGCTGTTTTTT.

Here the CDR3 DNA reads TGTGCCAGCTCACTCGCTTCACCGGGACAGGGGGACGAGCAGTACTTC. Protein: CASSLASPGQGDEQYF. The chain links TRBV18 to TRBJ2-7, with 11 bases aligning to TRBD1. V was clipped by 4 bases and J by 5 bases; unmatched bases: 10. Germline assignment: CDR1 KGHSH and CDR2 LQKENI. The CDR3 sequence is 16 residues long.

This chain links TRBV19 with TRBJ1-5; D is unresolved. Germline CDR1 is LNHDA and CDR2 is SQIVND (reference sequence). The V end lost 2 bases, the J end lost 3 bases, and 11 bases lay between the germline ends. The CDR3 contains 15 residues. The CDR3 DNA sequence: TGTGCCAGTAGTATAAGGGTAGGACTCAATCAGCCCCAGCATTTT. Its translation: CASSIRVGLNQPQHF.

The genes are TRBV25-1 and TRBJ1-3; the D gene is possibly TRBD1 (6 bases). V was shortened by 1 base and J by 2 bases, with 12 bases between the two germline ends. This CDR3 spans 16 amino acids. The germline gives CDR1 MGHDK, CDR2 SYGVNS. The CDR3 nucleotides read TGTGCCAGCAGTGAATCCGCTCACAGGGCTGGAAACACCATATATTTT. It encodes CASSESAHRAGNTIYF. The full variable domain, in which reference TRBV25-1 and TRBJ1-3 provide the parts outside the CDR3, is EADIYQTPRYLVIGTGKKITLECSQTMGHDKMYWYQQDPGMELHLIHYSYGVNSTEKGDLSSESTVSRIRTEHFPLTLESARPSHTSQYLCASSESAHRAGNTIYFGEGSWLTVV.

The chain couples TRBV4-2 to TRBJ2-1; 9 bases align to TRBD2. J was trimmed by 7 bases and V by 4 bases; bases with no gene match: 14. CDR1 is LGHNA and CDR2 is YNFKEQ in the germline V gene. The CDR3 consists of 17 residues. The CDR3 protein is CASSLKRAGGPENEQFF. CDR3 coding DNA: TGTGCCAGCAGCCTAAAGAGGGCGGGGGGGCCGGAGAATGAGCAGTTCTTC.

V usage is TRBV4-1 and J usage is TRBJ2-7, with 12 bases fitting TRBD2. CDR3 size: 16 residues. Germline loops: CDR1 MGHRA, CDR2 YSYEKL. V was pared by 2 bases and J by 2 bases, with 4 bases of the junction left unmatched. CDR3 protein: CASSQTASGGAYEQYF. The DNA of the CDR3 is TGCGCCAGCAGCCAAACTGCTAGCGGGGGGGCCTACGAGCAGTACTTC.

V usage is TRBV18 and J usage is TRBJ2-5, with 8 nucleotides matching TRBD1. The CDR3 totals 16 residues. Germline CDR1 and CDR2: KGHSH and LQKENI. V shed 3 bases, J shed 2 bases, and the junction held 8 bases outside the gene matches. The CDR3 is CASSPNRQGIQETQYF. Here the CDR3 DNA reads TGTGCCAGCTCACCTAATCGACAGGGGATACAAGAGACCCAGTACTTC.

The V call is TRBV29-1, the J call TRBJ2-1; the D gene is possibly TRBD1 (6 bases). The CDR3 loop spans 17 amino acids. Trimming left V 6 bases short and J 0 bases short, with 21 bases between. Germline V gene lookup returns CDR1 SQVTM and CDR2 ANQGSEA. The DNA for the CDR3 is TGCAGCGTAGAAACGACAGGCACTTTAAGCTCCTACAATGAGCAGTTCTTC. Protein sequence: CSVETTGTLSSYNEQFF.

The V and J genes are TRBV4-2 and TRBJ1-5, with no clear D. Trimming removed 0 bases at V and 5 bases at J, with 14 bases between. The CDR3 has 16 amino acids. The germline CDR1 and CDR2 sequences are LGHNA and YNFKEQ. The CDR3 DNA reads TGTGCCAGCAGCCAAGAAGCTGGCCAGCGCTATCAGCCCCAGCATTTT. This translates into CASSQEAGQRYQPQHF.

This clone has just a few counts. The V and J genes are TRBV2 and TRBJ2-3, with D possibly matching TRBD1 (7 bases). The CDR3 is made up of 15 amino acids. V was clipped by 7 bases and J by 2 bases, with 16 bases between them. Per the germline V gene, CDR1 is SNHLY and CDR2 is FYNNEI. The CDR3 nucleotides are TGTGCCAGCATTTACGCGGGACAGAACACAGATACGCAGTATTTT. It yields the protein CASIYAGQNTDTQYF. The full variable domain, its missing parts supplied by reference TRBV2 and TRBJ2-3, is EPEVTQTPSHQVTQMGQEVILRCVPISNHLYFYWYRQILGQKVEFLVSFYNNEISEKSEIFDDQFSVERPDGSNFTLKIRSTKLEDSAMYFCASIYAGQNTDTQYFGPGTRLTVL.

In DNA, the CDR3 is TGTGCCAGCAGTTTGAGGGATCGTCGAGGCTACACCTTC. Protein: CASSLRDRRGYTF. V gene TRBV6-5 combines with J gene TRBJ1-2; D is undetermined. Trimming pared 4 bases from V and 8 bases from J, leaving 14 bases between. CDR3 length: 13 residues. Per the germline V gene, CDR1 is MNHEY and CDR2 is SVGAGI.

The chain combines TRBV12-3 or TRBV12-4 with TRBJ2-1; 11 bases match TRBD2. Losses at the gene ends were 6 bases for V and 6 bases for J; bases not matched to a gene: 1. The CDR3 totals 13 residues. CDR3 residues: CASRTSGINEQFF. In DNA, the CDR3 is TGTGCCAGCAGGACTAGCGGGATCAATGAGCAGTTCTTC.

The V gene is TRBV5-4, the J gene TRBJ2-5, with D tentatively TRBD2 (5 bases). Germline CDR1 SGHNT, CDR2 YYREEE (reference sequence). The CDR3 is made up of 13 amino acids. V lost 4 bases and J lost 2, with 9 bases in between. The CDR3 loop reads CASSLRVQETQYF. As DNA, the CDR3 is TGTGCCAGCAGCCTGAGGGTTCAAGAGACCCAGTACTTC.

The chain links TRBV7-9 to TRBJ1-1; 12 bases line up with TRBD1. V shed 1 base and J 2 bases; nucleotides not matched to a gene: 5. Germline lookup yields CDR1 SEHNR and CDR2 FQNEAQ (reference sequence). The CDR3 runs 17 residues. The CDR3 DNA reads TGTGCCAGCAGCTTAGTTGGGACAGGGGGCGTCAACACTGAAGCTTTCTTT. It specifies CASSLVGTGGVNTEAFF.

Comments on this clone: Other DNA sequences in the sample encode the same CDR3. This sequence joins TRBV6-5 and TRBJ2-3; weak D call: TRBD2 (5 bases). This CDR3 has 13 amino acids. Trimming took off 8 bases at V and 0 bases at J, with 9 bases between the two ends. The germline V gene has CDR1 MNHEY and CDR2 SVGAGI. The CDR3 sequence is CASRGLSTDTQYF. CDR3 nucleotide sequence: TGTGCCAGCCGAGGACTCAGCACAGATACGCAGTATTTT.

V is TRBV9 and J is TRBJ2-5; 8 nucleotides align to TRBD2. V was clipped by 3 bases and J by 5 bases; unmatched bases: 6. The germline CDR1 and CDR2 sequences are SGDLS and YYNGEE. The length of the CDR3 is 14 residues. In nucleotides, the CDR3 is TGTGCCAGCAGCGGGGGGACTAGGGCCGAGACCCAGTACTTC. The encoded protein is CASSGGTRAETQYF. Full variable domain (remainder filled in from reference TRBV9 and TRBJ2-5): DSGVTQTPKHLITATGQRVTLRCSPRSGDLSVYWYQQSLDQGLQFLIQYYNGEERAKGNILERFSAQQFPDLHSELNLSSLELGDSALYFCASSGGTRAETQYFGPGTRLLVL.

This clone occurred many times. The genes are TRBV7-2 and TRBJ2-7; 12 nucleotides align to TRBD2. This CDR3 comprises 14 residues. After removal of 5 bases from V and 3 bases from J, the junction contained 2 bases not matched to a gene. Per the germline V gene, CDR1 is SGHTA and CDR2 is FQGNSA. CDR3 sequence (DNA): TGTGCCAGCAGCCTGACTAGCGGGGGCTACGAGCAGTACTTC. This codes for CASSLTSGGYEQYF.

The genes are TRBV18 and TRBJ1-6; a weak D match, TRBD1 (5 bases). This CDR3 contains 16 residues. From germline, CDR1 is KGHSH and CDR2 LQKENI. Trimming pared 3 bases from V and 7 bases from J, leaving 16 bases between. CDR3 coding DNA: TGTGCCAGCTCACCTCTACCTTCGGAGGGGAATTCACCCCTCCACTTT. It encodes CASSPLPSEGNSPLHF.

On this clone itself: Other DNA sequences of this sample code for an identical CDR3. V is TRBV19 and J is TRBJ1-6; a possible D gene is TRBD1 (6 bases). Deletions cut 7 bases from V and 7 bases from J, with 11 bases between. The CDR3 spans 13 residues. Per the germline V gene, CDR1 is LNHDA and CDR2 is SQIVND (reference sequence). CDR3 in DNA: TGTGCCAGTAAACCGGACAGCAATTCACCCCTCCACTTT. This translates into CASKPDSNSPLHF.

This clone was recorded a few times. The chain carries TRBV7-9 and TRBJ1-1; no clear D. The CDR3 is 13 residues long. The V end was cut by 5 bases, the J end by 8 bases, with 15 bases between. Germline values: CDR1 SEHNR, CDR2 FQNEAQ (reference sequence). The chain's CDR3 is CASSPAGPGEAFF. CDR3 nucleotide sequence: TGTGCCAGCAGCCCCGCGGGCCCAGGCGAAGCTTTCTTT. The full variable domain, rest sourced from reference TRBV7-9 and TRBJ1-1, is DTGVSQNPRHKITKRGQNVTFRCDPISEHNRLYWYRQTLGQGPEFLTYFQNEAQLEKSRLLSDRFSAERPKGSFSTLEIQRTEQGDSAMYLCASSPAGPGEAFFGQGTRLTVV.